Below are 25 T cell receptor beta chains sequenced from a single sample in a study of cytomegalovirus exposure and HLA in healthy donors. The protocol was immunoSEQ multiplex PCR, while the TCRdb copy is restricted to in-frame clones and leaves out a portion. The sample has about 160,000 clones, roughly 89% seen once; the top ten hold 4% to 4.5%. Material for sequencing was PBMCs. The receptors come from a young man in good health and CMV-seropositive.

The gene calls are TRBV29-1 and TRBJ1-2; D possibly corresponds to TRBD1 (6 bases). Germline CDR1 and CDR2: SQVTM and ANQGSEA. Between the trimmed V and J ends, which lost 4 bases and 6 bases, there was a span of 12 bases. This CDR3 is built from 12 residues. Here the CDR3 DNA reads TGCAGCGTTGCGGCACAGGGACATGGCTACACCTTC. It yields the protein CSVAAQGHGYTF.

CDR3 protein: CASSVGSGLDYEQYF. The CDR3 coding sequence is TGTGCCAGCAGCGTAGGGTCAGGGCTGGACTACGAGCAGTACTTC. The genes are TRBV9 and TRBJ2-7; the D gene is possibly TRBD1 (5 bases). With 0 bases removed from V and 3 bases from J, the gap between germline ends came to 13 bases. The CDR3 sequence is 15 residues long. Germline CDR1 SGDLS, CDR2 YYNGEE.

V is TRBV5-5 and J is TRBJ2-7, with TRBD1 matching over 8 bases. Trimming at V came to 4 bases and at J to 7 bases, leaving 13 bases not matched to a gene. This CDR3 has 15 residues. Per germline, CDR1 SGHKS and CDR2 YYEKEE (reference sequence). The DNA for the CDR3 is TGTGCCAGCAGCCTGGGACAGGTCTACCTGGGGGAGCAGTACTTC. It codes for CASSLGQVYLGEQYF.

This clone was seen just once. The rearrangement links TRBV27 to TRBJ2-2; D possibly corresponds to TRBD1 (6 bases). Trimming removed 5 bases at V and 0 bases at J, with 16 bases between. This CDR3 spans 17 amino acids. Looked up from germline, CDR1 is MNHEY and CDR2 is SMNVEV (reference sequence). The CDR3 spells CASSTYRDTSNTGELFF. CDR3 bases: TGTGCCAGCAGTACATACCGGGACACATCGAACACCGGGGAGCTGTTTTTT.

The chain is built from TRBV4-2 and TRBJ1-2; 7 nucleotides align to TRBD1. The CDR3 runs 15 residues. Germline V gene lookup returns CDR1 LGHNA and CDR2 YNFKEQ. V dropped 1 base and J dropped 6; count of bases not matched to a gene: 8. CDR3 sequence: CASSQATGPRNGYTF. The CDR3 DNA is TGTGCCAGCAGCCAAGCGACAGGGCCTAGGAATGGCTACACCTTC.

In its sample, this clone was seen once. This chain connects TRBV20-1 to TRBJ2-1; 7 positions match TRBD1. This CDR3 has 11 residues. Per germline, CDR1 DFQATT and CDR2 SNEGSKA (reference sequence). The V segment lost 6 bases and the J segment 7 bases; nucleotides outside the gene matches: 3. The CDR3: CSASRGNEQFF. The DNA of the CDR3 is TGCAGTGCCAGCAGGGGGAATGAGCAGTTCTTC.

The rearrangement links TRBV28 to TRBJ2-2; 16 bases line up with TRBD2. The germline CDR1 and CDR2 sequences are MDHEN and SYDVKM. CDR3 length: 20 residues. Trimming took 6 bases from V and 4 from J; bases not matched to a gene: 14. The CDR3 DNA sequence: TGTGCCAGCAGCCTTAGGGGACTAGCGGGAGGGCCTGGTGGCACCGGGGAGCTGTTTTTT. Translated: CASSLRGLAGGPGGTGELFF.

The CDR3 reads CASSLAGQSGANVLTF. CDR3 coding DNA: TGCGCCAGCAGCTTGGCGGGACAGTCTGGGGCCAACGTCCTGACTTTC. V and J are TRBV5-1 and TRBJ2-6, with 7 bases aligning to TRBD1. Germline values: CDR1 SGHRS, CDR2 YFSETQ. This CDR3 region has 16 residues. Trimming at V came to 0 bases and at J to 1 base, leaving 1 base not matched to a gene.

This sequence joins TRBV7-6 and TRBJ2-5; possible D gene TRBD2, 6 bases. Per germline, CDR1 SGHVS and CDR2 FNYEAQ. CDR3 size: 16 residues. The V gene lost 2 bases and the J gene lost 4 bases, with 17 bases spanning the gap. The CDR3 nucleotides are TGTGCCAGCAGCTTAACCCACCGCGGGGTACGAGAGACCCAGTACTTC. Residues: CASSLTHRGVRETQYF.

The rearrangement links TRBV2 to TRBJ1-1; 10 bases are a match to TRBD1. Unmatched junction bases numbered 5, after V lost 6 bases and J lost 1 base. Germline values: CDR1 SNHLY, CDR2 FYNNEI. This CDR3 is built from 15 residues. This chain's CDR3 is CASRPDRGENTEAFF. The CDR3 DNA is TGTGCCAGCAGACCGGACAGGGGGGAGAACACTGAAGCTTTCTTT. Full variable domain (rest looked up from reference TRBV2 and TRBJ1-1): EPEVTQTPSHQVTQMGQEVILRCVPISNHLYFYWYRQILGQKVEFLVSFYNNEISEKSEIFDDQFSVERPDGSNFTLKIRSTKLEDSAMYFCASRPDRGENTEAFFGQGTRLTVV.

As regards this clone: Other nucleotide sequences in the sample specify the same CDR3. The CDR3 spells CAWSVASTDTQYF. DNA for the CDR3: TGTGCCTGGAGTGTGGCTAGCACAGATACGCAGTATTTT. This rearrangement joins TRBV30 to TRBJ2-3; D is ambiguous. CDR1 GTSNPN and CDR2 SVGIG come from the germline V gene (reference sequence). The CDR3 consists of 13 residues. The V and J ends lost 0 bases and 0 bases respectively, with 4 bases between them.

The chain recombines TRBV7-2 with TRBJ2-1; 8 bases are a match to TRBD2. The germline CDR1 and CDR2 sequences are SGHTA and FQGNSA. This CDR3 has 14 amino acids. V trimming: 1 base; J trimming: 7 bases; junction bases outside the gene matches: 3. The CDR3 is CASSLVGRDNEQFF. The CDR3 bases are TGTGCCAGCAGCTTAGTCGGGAGGGATAATGAGCAGTTCTTC.

The chain has TRBV19 and TRBJ1-5; perhaps TRBD1 as D (6 bases). Germline values: CDR1 LNHDA, CDR2 SQIVND (reference sequence). The CDR3 contains 15 residues. Trimming shortened V by 0 bases and J by 7 bases, and 13 bases separated the two germline ends. The CDR3 reads CASSIEGRGRQPQHF. The CDR3 DNA sequence: TGTGCCAGTAGTATAGAGGGCAGGGGCCGCCAGCCCCAGCATTTT.

This clone was found once. The chain employs TRBV7-9 and TRBJ2-5, with TRBD2 as a possible D gene (6 bases). In germline, CDR1 is SEHNR, CDR2 FQNEAQ (reference sequence). This CDR3 has 15 residues. The V gene lost 0 bases and the J gene lost 1 base, with 9 bases spanning the gap. The CDR3 protein is CASSLASGAQETQYF. CDR3 nucleotides: TGTGCCAGCAGCTTAGCTAGCGGAGCCCAAGAGACCCAGTACTTC.

This chain links TRBV11-2 with TRBJ2-7; 12 bases align to TRBD2. Germline-derived CDR1 and CDR2 are SGHAT and FQNNGV. V lost 5 bases, J lost 2 bases, and 13 bases stayed unmatched. This CDR3 is built from 18 residues. The CDR3 spells CASSLGGLAGGLPYEQYF. CDR3 coding DNA: TGTGCCAGCAGCCTAGGGGGACTAGCGGGCGGATTACCCTACGAGCAGTACTTC.

The chain recombines TRBV6-5 with TRBJ2-7; TRBD1 agrees at 9 bases. Germline assignment: CDR1 MNHEY and CDR2 SVGAGI. The CDR3 sequence is 15 residues long. The junction had 8 bases not matched to a gene; V was cut back by 5 bases and J by 3 bases. The chain's CDR3 is CASSRSGTGNYEQYF. The DNA for the CDR3 is TGTGCCAGCAGTCGGTCCGGGACAGGGAACTACGAGCAGTACTTC.

The V gene is TRBV4-1, the J gene TRBJ2-2; 10 bases fit TRBD1. V lost 3 bases and J lost 5; bases outside the gene matches: 6. Germline CDR1 reads MGHRA; CDR2 reads YSYEKL. The CDR3 sequence is 16 residues long. The CDR3 nucleotides are TGCGCCAGCAGCCAGGCCGGGACAGGGGTTACCGGGGAGCTGTTTTTT. Translation: CASSQAGTGVTGELFF.

The chain carries TRBV2 and TRBJ2-1, with TRBD1 identical over 9 bases. Germline CDR1 reads SNHLY; CDR2 reads FYNNEI. The CDR3 is 15 amino acids. V gave up 6 bases and J gave up 8 bases; unmatched junction bases: 11. Here the CDR3 DNA reads TGTGCCAGCAGGACCCGGGACAGGGCCCCACATGAGCAGTTCTTC. It yields the protein CASRTRDRAPHEQFF.

The chain uses TRBV13 and TRBJ2-7; 14 nucleotides match TRBD2. With V trimmed by 2 bases and J by 3 bases, 15 bases remained unmatched. The CDR3 is 20 residues long. CDR1 and CDR2 (germline): PRHDT, FYEKMQ (reference sequence). As DNA, the CDR3 is TGTGCCAGCAGCTTAACTCCGGGACTAGCGGGAGTCCCAACGCTCTACGAGCAGTACTTC. Its protein is CASSLTPGLAGVPTLYEQYF. The full variable domain, its missing parts supplied by reference TRBV13 and TRBJ2-7, is AAGVIQSPRHLIKEKRETATLKCYPIPRHDTVYWYQQGPGQDPQFLISFYEKMQSDKGSIPDRFSAQQFSDYHSELNMSSLELGDSALYFCASSLTPGLAGVPTLYEQYFGPGTRLTVT.

This sequence joins TRBV6-1 and TRBJ2-3, with 8 bases that match TRBD1. The V gene end was trimmed by 8 bases and the J gene end by 5 bases; junction bases not matched to a gene: 6. Per the germline V gene, CDR1 is MNHNS and CDR2 is SASEGT. The CDR3 has 13 amino acids. The CDR3 is CASPDRARDTQYF. Here the CDR3 DNA reads TGTGCCAGCCCGGACAGGGCCCGAGATACGCAGTATTTT.

V usage is TRBV30 and J usage is TRBJ1-3; D may be TRBD1 (5 bases). V shed 1 base and J shed 4 bases, with 11 bases lying between them. The germline V gene has CDR1 GTSNPN and CDR2 SVGIG (reference sequence). There are 14 residues in the CDR3. DNA of the CDR3: TGTGCCTGGAGTGAAGGGGCGAGGGGAAACACCATATATTTT. Translated, it gives CAWSEGARGNTIYF.

This chain connects TRBV5-1 to TRBJ1-3; 10 bases line up with TRBD1. The ends lost 2 bases at V and 0 bases at J; junction bases unmatched: 8. This CDR3 comprises 18 residues. CDR1 and CDR2 (germline): SGHRS, YFSETQ. The CDR3 here is CASSFTPGQGSSGNTIYF. The CDR3 coding sequence is TGCGCCAGCAGCTTTACTCCGGGACAGGGGAGCTCTGGAAACACCATATATTTT.

Comment on this clone: Other nucleotide sequences in the sample specify the same CDR3. CDR3 in amino acids: CASSQDRGSGANVLTF. Written as DNA, the CDR3 is TGCGCCAGCAGCCAAGATCGGGGATCTGGGGCCAACGTCCTGACTTTC. The gene calls are TRBV4-1 and TRBJ2-6, with a weak D call TRBD2 (5 bases). This CDR3 region has 16 residues. The germline V gene has CDR1 MGHRA and CDR2 YSYEKL. The ends were cut back, 0 bases at V and 1 base at J, with 7 bases in the middle.

The chain uses TRBV14 and TRBJ1-2, with TRBD1 matching over 7 bases. The CDR3 contains 13 residues. V was clipped by 4 bases and J by 6 bases; unmatched bases: 5. In germline, CDR1 is SGHDN, CDR2 FVKESK. CDR3 sequence: CASSPAGGHGYTF. The CDR3 nucleotides read TGTGCCAGCAGCCCCGCAGGGGGGCATGGCTACACCTTC.

This rearrangement joins TRBV21-1 to TRBJ2-7; the D segment call TRBD1 is taken from the table without a DNA check. TRBV21-1 counts as a pseudogene. CDR3 length: 12 residues. This CDR3 reads CARRDNSYEQYF. The CDR3 nucleotides are TGTGCCAGAAGGGACAACTCCTACGAGCAGTACTTC.